A single sample gave rise to the 30 T cell receptor beta chains below, sequenced in a study of T cell clones after liver transplantation. Proliferating CFSE-low MLR cells were sequenced to define alloreactive TCRbeta sequences. The antigens these receptors bind are not known. Produced via immunoSEQ multiplex PCR; TCRdb's table is partial and in-frame only. The table shows about 5,600 clones, with 25% to 30% occurring only once. Sequences were obtained from CD4+ T cells from cultured PBMCs. The origin of the receptors is a human patient who received a liver transplant. Some T cells may be supplied by the graft donor.

This clone turned up a few times. J is TRBJ2-1 and V is TRBV6-9; D gene ambiguous. Germline-derived CDR1 and CDR2 are MNHGY and SVAAGI. V gave up 3 bases and J gave up 3 bases, with 9 bases separating them. CDR3 length: 14 amino acids. This CDR3 is CASSYSAVYNEQFF. In DNA, the CDR3 is TGTGCCAGCAGTTACTCCGCGGTCTACAATGAGCAGTTCTTC.

This clone is labeled medium-sized. This chain joins TRBV30 and TRBJ2-7; no clear D. The CDR3 totals 15 residues. Germline V gene sequence: CDR1 GTSNPN, CDR2 SVGIG (reference sequence). The V and J ends lost 2 bases and 4 bases respectively, with 18 bases between them. The CDR3 spells CAWSPPRLEPYEQYF. In DNA form, the CDR3 reads TGTGCCTGGAGTCCCCCCCGACTTGAGCCTTACGAGCAGTACTTC.

This clone is a singleton in its sample. The chain joins TRBV28 to TRBJ1-1, with D unresolved. Germline V gives CDR1 MDHEN, CDR2 SYDVKM. Trimming removed 5 bases from V and 4 bases from J, with 8 bases in between. CDR3 length equals 12 residues. CDR3 nucleotides: TGTGCCAGCAGTCCCTATAGCACTGAAGCTTTCTTT. It yields the protein CASSPYSTEAFF.

V is TRBV4-3 and J is TRBJ2-7; 9 bases align to TRBD2. The V segment lost 3 bases and the J segment 3 bases; nucleotides outside the gene matches: 9. Germline V gene lookup returns CDR1 LGHNA and CDR2 YSLEER. The CDR3 sequence is 16 residues long. The CDR3 nucleotides are TGCGCCAGCAGCCACGGACTAAGCGGGAGGATCTACGAGCAGTACTTC. It yields the protein CASSHGLSGRIYEQYF.

The V call is TRBV19, the J call TRBJ1-2; D is uncertain. V gave up 0 bases and J gave up 1 base, with 12 bases separating them. The CDR3 runs 16 residues. The germline V gene encodes CDR1 LNHDA and CDR2 SQIVND (reference sequence). The CDR3 sequence: CASSIDARTVNYGYTF. The DNA of the CDR3 is TGTGCCAGTAGTATAGACGCCAGGACGGTTAACTATGGCTACACCTTC.

The genes are TRBV30 and TRBJ2-7; 9 positions agree with TRBD1. Germline V gene lookup returns CDR1 GTSNPN and CDR2 SVGIG (reference sequence). The CDR3 covers 16 residues. V dropped 3 bases and J dropped 6; count of bases not matched to a gene: 15. The CDR3 sequence: CAWRGLGRDRAFEQYF. The CDR3 nucleotides are TGTGCCTGGAGAGGACTTGGGAGGGACAGGGCCTTCGAGCAGTACTTC. The variable domain in full, completed from reference TRBV30 and TRBJ2-7, reads SQTIHQWPATLVQPVGSPLSLECTVEGTSNPNLYWYRQAAGRGLQLLFYSVGIGQISSEVPQNLSASRPQDRQFILSSKKLLLSDSGFYLCAWRGLGRDRAFEQYFGPGTRLTVT.

The chain has TRBV18 and TRBJ1-2, with 7 bases fitting TRBD1. This CDR3 spans 14 amino acids. Germline trimming cut 0 bases from V and 5 bases from J; bases unmatched to any gene: 3. Germline V gene sequence: CDR1 KGHSH, CDR2 LQKENI. This CDR3 is CASSPPDRVYGYTF. DNA of the CDR3: TGTGCCAGCTCACCACCCGACAGGGTATATGGCTACACCTTC.

The J gene is TRBJ1-5, the V gene TRBV19; 7 nucleotides align to TRBD1. This CDR3 has 19 residues. V shed 3 bases, J shed 0 bases, and the junction held 14 bases outside the gene matches. The germline gives CDR1 LNHDA, CDR2 SQIVND (reference sequence). The CDR3 DNA sequence: TGTGCCAGTAGTATCCCTATCGGCAGGGGGTTGGATAGCAATCAGCCCCAGCATTTT. It translates to CASSIPIGRGLDSNQPQHF.

This clone was seen a handful of times. The V and J genes are TRBV7-6 and TRBJ2-5; no clear D gene. Per the germline V gene, CDR1 is SGHVS and CDR2 is FNYEAQ. The CDR3 consists of 14 residues. Trimming took off 7 bases at V and 4 bases at J, with 16 bases between the two ends. The CDR3 DNA sequence: TGTGCCAGCACCCCAAAAGGGATCCGAGAGACCCAGTACTTC. It codes for CASTPKGIRETQYF.

The chain is built from TRBV11-2 and TRBJ2-5; no definite D call. This CDR3 comprises 13 residues. Germline CDR1 SGHAT, CDR2 FQNNGV. Trimming shortened V by 2 bases and J by 5 bases, and 9 bases separated the two germline ends. The CDR3 is CASSLNLRETQYF. CDR3 DNA: TGTGCCAGCAGCTTAAACCTACGGGAGACCCAGTACTTC.

The J gene is TRBJ2-4, the V gene TRBV21-1; TRBD1 was called by the table and not checked on the DNA. TRBV21-1 is recorded as a pseudogene. This CDR3 is 17 amino acids long. Here the CDR3 reads CASRLNVLQQRKNIQYF. In nucleotides, the CDR3 is TGTGCCAGCAGATTAAACGTGCTACAGCAAAGAAAAAACATTCAGTACTTC.

This chain connects TRBV18 to TRBJ2-1; 7 bases match TRBD1. The CDR3 extends over 14 amino acids. The junction had 9 bases not matched to a gene; V was cut back by 3 bases and J by 10 bases. Germline V gene sequence: CDR1 KGHSH, CDR2 LQKENI. The DNA of the CDR3 is TGTGCCAGCTCACCCCGACAGGGAATGGGGGAGCAGTTCTTC. It specifies CASSPRQGMGEQFF.

This clone has only a few counts. The V call is TRBV6-8, the J call TRBJ2-7; 8 nucleotides line up with TRBD2. Losses at the gene ends were 6 bases for V and 5 bases for J; bases not matched to a gene: 12. Germline loops: CDR1 MNHGY, CDR2 SAAAGT. This CDR3 has 15 amino acids. The DNA for the CDR3 is TGTGCCAGCAGGTCGGGTGGTAGCGGGAACAACGAGCAGTACTTC. Protein sequence: CASRSGGSGNNEQYF.

This chain joins TRBV23-1 and TRBJ1-1; D not certain. TRBV23-1 is an ORF for which the function is uncertain. V was clipped by 6 bases and J by 4 bases, with 15 bases between them. The CDR3 loop spans 14 amino acids. The CDR3 DNA sequence: TGCGCCAGCAGAGACACTCACCGGAGCACTGAAGCTTTCTTT. Encoded protein: CASRDTHRSTEAFF.

V usage is TRBV7-3 and J usage is TRBJ1-2; possibly TRBD1 for D (6 bases). Germline CDR1 and CDR2: SGHTA and FQGTGA. Deletions cut 6 bases from V and 8 bases from J, with 19 bases between. The CDR3 is 14 amino acids. The CDR3 DNA reads as TGTGCCAGCAGTACCCCGGGGGGCTTTTGGGGCTACACCTTC. This codes for CASSTPGGFWGYTF.

J is TRBJ2-3 and V is TRBV5-8, with 7 nucleotides matching TRBD1. Unmatched junction bases numbered 13, after V lost 4 bases and J lost 2 bases. In germline, CDR1 is SGHTS, CDR2 YDEGEE. The CDR3 is 17 amino acids. CDR3 region: CASSPDRVGIYTDTQYF. The CDR3 DNA reads TGTGCCAGCAGCCCCGACAGGGTCGGGATTTACACAGATACGCAGTATTTT.

V and J are TRBV5-7 and TRBJ1-1; weak D call: TRBD1 (5 bases). TRBV5-7 carries the ORF label, with uncertain function. This CDR3 has 14 amino acids. Trimming took off 4 bases at V and 1 base at J, with 11 bases between the two ends. The CDR3: CASSPGQRNTEAFF. The CDR3 DNA is TGTGCCAGCAGCCCCGGACAAAGGAACACTGAAGCTTTCTTT.

In its sample, this clone was seen a few times. The chain has TRBV7-8 and TRBJ1-3; D remains ambiguous. The CDR3 extends over 15 amino acids. The ends were cut back, 5 bases at V and 7 bases at J, with 18 bases in the middle. CDR1 is SGHVS, CDR2 FQNEAQ, per germline. CDR3 residues: CASSPRGRAFNTIYF. The CDR3 DNA reads TGTGCCAGCAGCCCAAGAGGGAGGGCGTTTAACACCATATATTTT. The full variable domain, its missing parts supplied by reference TRBV7-8 and TRBJ1-3, is GAGVSQSPRYKVAKRGQDVALRCDPISGHVSLFWYQQALGQGPEFLTYFQNEAQLDKSGLPSDRFFAERPEGSVSTLKIQRTQQEDSAVYLCASSPRGRAFNTIYFGEGSWLTVV.

In DNA form, the CDR3 reads TGTGCCATCAGTGAGTCTAGGGGGTCCTACGAGCAGTACTTC. Translated, it gives CAISESRGSYEQYF. The chain recombines TRBV10-3 with TRBJ2-7, with a tentative D call TRBD1 (6 bases). CDR1 and CDR2 from the germline V gene are ENHRY and SYGVKD. The ends were cut back, 0 bases at V and 1 base at J, with 7 bases in the middle. The CDR3 has 14 residues.

The chain couples TRBV2 to TRBJ1-5; TRBD1 is a possible D gene (6 bases). This CDR3 is built from 15 residues. CDR1 and CDR2 from the germline V gene are SNHLY and FYNNEI. V was trimmed by 6 bases and J by 0 bases, leaving 12 bases between them. The CDR3 loop reads CASSQEGDSNQPQHF. In DNA, the CDR3 is TGTGCCAGCAGCCAGGAGGGGGATAGCAATCAGCCCCAGCATTTT.

A single count supports this clone. The V and J genes are TRBV11-2 and TRBJ2-3, with D perhaps matching TRBD1 or TRBD2 (6 bases each). The CDR3 is made up of 15 amino acids. Germline V CDR1 and CDR2: SGHAT, FQNNGV. V shed 5 bases and J shed 3 bases, with 15 bases lying between them. This chain's CDR3 is CASSPPGARTDTQYF. The CDR3 coding sequence is TGTGCCAGCAGCCCGCCGGGGGCTCGGACAGATACGCAGTATTTT.

The rearrangement links TRBV5-6 to TRBJ1-2, with TRBD1 matching 10 bases. Germline CDR1 is SGHDT and CDR2 is YYEEEE. The V gene end was trimmed by 4 bases and the J gene end by 8 bases; junction bases not matched to a gene: 11. The CDR3 totals 15 residues. The CDR3 region is CASSARDRGGRGYTF. CDR3 sequence (DNA): TGTGCCAGCAGCGCCCGGGACAGGGGAGGAAGGGGCTACACCTTC. Variable domain in full (rest from reference TRBV5-6 and TRBJ1-2): DAGVTQSPTHLIKTRGQQVTLRCSPKSGHDTVSWYQQALGQGPQFIFQYYEEEERQRGNFPDRFSGHQFPNYSSELNVNALLLGDSALYLCASSARDRGGRGYTFGSGTRLTVV.

This clone was detected a few times. The V gene is TRBV18, the J gene TRBJ1-2, with D possibly TRBD1 on 6 matching bases. Germline V gene lookup returns CDR1 KGHSH and CDR2 LQKENI. There are 18 residues in the CDR3. The ends were cut back, 3 bases at V and 1 base at J, with 21 bases in the middle. This CDR3 is CASSPQQGGSLHNYGYTF. Here the CDR3 DNA reads TGTGCCAGCTCACCCCAACAAGGGGGATCCCTCCATAACTATGGCTACACCTTC. The entire variable domain, with the rest obtained from reference TRBV18 and TRBJ1-2, is as follows: NAGVMQNPRHLVRRRGQEARLRCSPMKGHSHVYWYRQLPEEGLKFMVYLQKENIIDESGMPKERFSAEFPKEGPSILRIQQVVRGDSAAYFCASSPQQGGSLHNYGYTFGSGTRLTVV.

This clone appeared a few times. The chain has TRBV6-1 and TRBJ2-1; 7 nucleotides match TRBD2. The CDR3 length is 16 residues. V was pared by 0 bases and J by 4 bases, with 6 bases of the junction left unmatched. Germline V gene sequence: CDR1 MNHNS, CDR2 SASEGT. The CDR3: CASSEAEREPYNEQFF. CDR3 in DNA: TGTGCCAGCAGTGAAGCGGAGCGGGAACCGTACAATGAGCAGTTCTTC.

The rearrangement joins TRBV2 to TRBJ2-7, with D perhaps matching TRBD2 (5 bases). Germline-derived CDR1 and CDR2 are SNHLY and FYNNEI. The V and J ends lost 3 bases and 7 bases respectively, with 13 bases between them. This CDR3 is built from 13 residues. The CDR3 loop is CASSELLRGEQYF. CDR3 nucleotides: TGTGCCAGCAGTGAGTTGCTCCGGGGTGAGCAGTACTTC.

The chain joins TRBV6-1 to TRBJ1-1; no clear D. Germline V CDR1 and CDR2: MNHNS, SASEGT. The ends were cut back, 5 bases at V and 6 bases at J, with 16 bases in the middle. The CDR3 length is 14 residues. The CDR3 protein is CASSQSAGLSEAFF. The DNA of the CDR3 is TGTGCCAGCAGTCAAAGCGCGGGCCTTTCTGAAGCTTTCTTT.

This clone ranks as medium-sized (0.01 to 0.1%). The chain recombines TRBV18 with TRBJ1-1; 10 bases are a match to TRBD1. Trimming cost V 6 bases and J 4 bases; bases outside gene matches: 2. This CDR3 is 13 amino acids long. Germline V lookup: CDR1 KGHSH, CDR2 LQKENI. CDR3 bases: TGTGCCAGCTCCCGACAGGGGGCCACTGAAGCTTTCTTT. Its protein product is CASSRQGATEAFF.

By share, this clone counts as medium-sized. This chain connects TRBV27 to TRBJ1-2, with TRBD1 matching 7 bases. There are 14 residues in the CDR3. V lost 5 bases and J lost 8; bases outside the gene matches: 11. CDR1 MNHEY and CDR2 SMNVEV come from the germline V gene (reference sequence). The CDR3 DNA follows: TGTGCCAGCAGTCAAAGGGGGCGTAGCGACGGCTACACCTTC. Its protein product is CASSQRGRSDGYTF.

This clone was observed a handful of times. The rearrangement uses TRBV27 and TRBJ1-5; no reliable D call. Germline V gives CDR1 MNHEY, CDR2 SMNVEV (reference sequence). The CDR3 runs to 13 residues. Trimming took off 2 bases at V and 5 bases at J, with 7 bases between the two ends. The CDR3 spells CASSLMVDQPQHF. The CDR3 DNA follows: TGTGCCAGCAGTTTAATGGTGGATCAGCCCCAGCATTTT.

J is TRBJ2-2 and V is TRBV6-5; D call uncertain. The CDR3 is 14 amino acids. Between the trimmed V and J ends, which lost 2 bases and 6 bases, there was a span of 10 bases. CDR1 MNHEY and CDR2 SVGAGI come from the germline V gene. The CDR3, as DNA: TGTGCCAGCAGTTACACTGGACCCCCCGGGGAGCTGTTTTTT. It encodes CASSYTGPPGELFF.